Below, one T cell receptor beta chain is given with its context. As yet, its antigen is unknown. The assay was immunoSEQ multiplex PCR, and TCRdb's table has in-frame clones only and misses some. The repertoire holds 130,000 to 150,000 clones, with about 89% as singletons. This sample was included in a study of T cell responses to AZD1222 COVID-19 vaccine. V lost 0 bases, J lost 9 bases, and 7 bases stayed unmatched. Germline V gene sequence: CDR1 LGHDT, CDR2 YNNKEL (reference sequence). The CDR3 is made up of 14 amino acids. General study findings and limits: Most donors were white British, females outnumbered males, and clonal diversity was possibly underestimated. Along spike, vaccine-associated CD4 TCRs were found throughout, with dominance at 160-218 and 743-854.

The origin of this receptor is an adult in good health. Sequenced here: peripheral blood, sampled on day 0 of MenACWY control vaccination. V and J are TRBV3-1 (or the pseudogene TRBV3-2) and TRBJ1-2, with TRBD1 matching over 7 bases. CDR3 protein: CASSQDGTAIRYTF. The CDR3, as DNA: TGTGCCAGCAGCCAAGACGGGACAGCTATACGCTACACCTTC.